This TCR beta chain was observed in a study of post-analysis software for immune sequencing data. Broader study findings: Five or six TRBV segments, TRBV5-6, TRBV5-1 and TRBV20-1 among them, were found more frequent in patients than controls.

About this clonotype itself: The antigen remains undetermined.

The authors incorporated unique molecular identifiers into the TCR beta cDNA libraries. TCRdb analysed the PCR reads with MiXCR anew, one entry per CDR3 protein. The sample contains approximately 690,000 distinct CDR3 sequences, roughly three fifths of which appear only once. CDR1 is LGHNA and CDR2 is YSLEER in the germline V gene. The CDR3 contains 17 residues. The ends lost 1 base at V and 3 bases at J; junction bases unmatched: 11. This sequence was found in a girl aged 2-10 years with multiple sclerosis. Sequenced: blood. V usage is TRBV4-3 and J usage is TRBJ2-5; 7 bases agree with TRBD2. CDR3 sequence reads: CASSQGIVGGMEETQYF. The CDR3 region has the DNA TGCGCCAGCAGCCAAGGAATTGTCGGGGGGATGGAAGAGACCCAGTACTTC.